A selection of T cell receptor beta chains follows, all from one sample in a study of blood T cell repertoires in COVID-19. Only in-frame clones appear in the TCRdb table, and some are missing; sequencing was by immunoSEQ multiplex PCR. Among about 170,000 clones listed, around 78% were seen once. The sequenced sample was PBMCs or T cells enriched from blood (not recorded which). Receptors were obtained from a woman between 45 and 60 years old who had recovered from COVID-19. The CDR3 runs from the conserved cysteine through the conserved F or W. A D gene is named only where the DNA matches it firmly. Rows may omit the clone size; those that give it use once, few, many or a size class.

J gene | clone size | V gene | D gene | CDR3 protein | CDR3 DNA
TRBJ1-5 | . | TRBV7-6 | . | CASSLAHGLNQPQHF | TGTGCCAGCAGCTTAGCGCACGGGTTAAATCAGCCCCAGCATTTT
TRBJ2-3 | . | TRBV7-3 | TRBD2 | CASSSPLAGGGTDTQYF | TGTGCCAGCAGCTCTCCCTTAGCGGGGGGCGGCACAGATACGCAGTATTTT
TRBJ1-2 | . | TRBV30 | . | CACATGHGYTF | TGTGCCTGCGCGACAGGTCACGGCTACACCTTC
TRBJ2-2 | . | TRBV2 | TRBD2 | CASRQRGLVEAGELFF | TGTGCCAGCAGGCAAAGGGGACTAGTTGAAGCCGGGGAGCTGTTTTTT
TRBJ1-2 | . | TRBV5-4 | . | CASTPGPANYGYTF | TGTGCCAGCACCCCAGGTCCTGCTAACTATGGCTACACCTTC
TRBJ1-4 | few | TRBV27 | . | CASSPLGVNEKLFF | TGTGCCAGCTCCCCCCTAGGGGTTAATGAAAAACTGTTTTTT
TRBJ1-6 | . | TRBV4-1 | . | CASSHLDRRGSPLHF | TGCGCCAGCAGCCATCTTGACAGGCGCGGGTCACCCCTCCACTTT
TRBJ2-1 | many | TRBV3-1/TRBV3-2 | TRBD2 | CASSSWTSGTNEQFF | TGTGCCAGCAGCTCCTGGACTAGCGGGACGAATGAGCAGTTCTTC
TRBJ1-4 | few | TRBV18 | . | CASSHEQGTHEKLFF | TGTGCCAGCTCACACGAACAGGGAACCCACGAAAAACTGTTTTTT
TRBJ2-1 | . | TRBV2 | TRBD2 | CASRGAGGPKGANEQFF | TGTGCCAGCAGGGGAGCGGGAGGGCCGAAAGGGGCCAATGAGCAGTTCTTC
TRBJ1-6 | . | TRBV5-4 | TRBD1 | CASSLGDRTYNSPLHF | TGTGCCAGCAGCTTGGGGGACAGGACATATAATTCACCCCTCCACTTT
TRBJ1-1 | . | TRBV19 | TRBD1 | CASTLGQGSTEAFF | TGTGCCAGTACCCTAGGACAGGGGAGCACTGAAGCTTTCTTT
TRBJ1-5 | few | TRBV6-1 | . | CASSEQGGNQPQHF | TGTGCCAGCAGTGAACAGGGCGGCAATCAGCCCCAGCATTTT
TRBJ1-1 | . | TRBV10-3 | TRBD1 | CAITRTGENTEAFF | TGTGCCATCACCCGGACAGGAGAGAACACTGAAGCTTTCTTT
TRBJ1-1 | . | TRBV20-1 | . | CSAIGGVSAFF | TGCAGTGCTATCGGGGGGGTGTCAGCTTTCTTT
TRBJ1-5 | . | TRBV5-6 | . | CASSRVGTNQPQHF | TGTGCCAGCAGCCGCGTCGGGACAAATCAGCCCCAGCATTTT
TRBJ2-3 | . | TRBV6-2/TRBV6-3 | . | CASSEGLNTQYF | TGTGCCAGCAGTGAGGGCCTGAATACGCAGTATTTT
TRBJ2-6 | . | TRBV3-1/TRBV3-2 | . | CASSLPGGGDSGANVLTF | TGTGCCAGCAGCCTCCCTGGGGGGGGCGACTCTGGGGCCAACGTCCTGACTTTC
TRBJ1-1 | . | TRBV2 | TRBD1 | CASPPGQGLGEAFF | TGTGCCAGCCCTCCGGGACAGGGGCTCGGTGAAGCTTTCTTT
TRBJ1-6 | . | TRBV2 | . | CASSDTGIGRNSPLHF | TGTGCCAGCAGTGATACAGGAATTGGTCGTAATTCACCCCTCCACTTT
TRBJ2-3 | . | TRBV19 | TRBD1 | CASSTTGGPDTQYF | TGTGCCAGTAGTACGACAGGGGGGCCAGATACGCAGTATTTT
TRBJ1-3 | . | TRBV7-2 | . | CASSTAVDGAGTIYF | TGTGCCAGCAGCACAGCGGTGGACGGCGCCGGCACCATATATTTT
TRBJ1-5 | . | TRBV12-3/TRBV12-4 | . | CASSFSRNGAQHF | TGTGCCAGCAGTTTTTCCCGGAATGGAGCCCAGCATTTT
TRBJ1-2 | . | TRBV11-3 | . | CASSLAAAVYGYTF | TGTGCCAGCAGCTTGGCGGCAGCCGTCTATGGCTACACCTTC
TRBJ2-3 | . | TRBV19 | . | CASTDTDADTQYF | TGTGCCAGTACCGACACCGACGCAGATACGCAGTATTTT
TRBJ1-2 | once | TRBV24-1 | TRBD1 | CATSDLLGGDGYTF | TGTGCCACCAGTGATTTGTTAGGGGGCGATGGCTACACCTTC
TRBJ1-6 | once | TRBV19 | . | CASSKRDILNSPLHF | TGTGCCAGTAGTAAACGGGACATACTAAATTCACCCCTCCACTTT
TRBJ2-3 | . | TRBV7-8 | TRBD2 | CASSFSGSGDTQYF | TGTGCCAGCAGCTTTAGCGGGTCAGGAGATACGCAGTATTTT
TRBJ2-5 | . | TRBV5-1 | . | CASAIDSGQTQYF | TGCGCCAGCGCCATCGATAGCGGACAGACCCAGTACTTC
TRBJ2-2 | . | TRBV7-2 | TRBD1 | CASSPPGTGRELFF | TGTGCCAGCAGCCCCCCCGGGACAGGGAGGGAGCTGTTTTTT
TRBJ1-1 | . | TRBV10-2 | . | CAGGGARGTEAFF | TGCGCCGGTGGGGGGGCGCGTGGCACTGAAGCTTTCTTT
TRBJ2-2 | . | TRBV9 | TRBD2 | CASSDRTSDTGELFF | TGTGCCAGCAGCGATAGGACTAGCGACACCGGGGAGCTGTTTTTT
TRBJ2-3 | many | TRBV11-3 | TRBD2 | CASSPGGGTDTQYF | TGTGCCAGCAGTCCCGGCGGGGGGACAGATACGCAGTATTTT
TRBJ1-4 | . | TRBV19 | . | CATEDKATNEKLFF | TGTGCCACTGAGGACAAAGCAACTAATGAAAAACTGTTTTTT
TRBJ2-3 | . | TRBV9 | . | CASSVRPPDTQYF | TGTGCCAGCAGCGTCAGGCCTCCAGATACGCAGTATTTT
TRBJ1-2 | . | TRBV11-2 | TRBD1 | CASSFVGQSHSGYTF | TGTGCCAGCAGCTTTGTGGGACAGTCACATTCAGGCTACACCTTC
TRBJ1-1 | . | TRBV7-9 | TRBD1 | CASSFIQGFTEAFF | TGTGCCAGCAGCTTCATACAGGGGTTCACTGAAGCTTTCTTT
TRBJ1-1 | . | TRBV6-6 | . | CASSYRSVNTEAFF | TGTGCCAGCAGTTACCGGTCGGTGAACACTGAAGCTTTCTTT
TRBJ1-1 | once | TRBV9 | TRBD1 | CASSVAGQHTEAFF | TGTGCCAGCAGCGTAGCGGGACAGCACACTGAAGCTTTCTTT
TRBJ1-2 | . | TRBV30 | TRBD1 | CAWRRWDSGGYTF | TGTGCCTGGAGAAGGTGGGACAGTGGAGGCTACACCTTC
TRBJ1-4 | once | TRBV5-1 | . | CASSSSNRGGEKLFF | TGCGCCAGCAGCTCCTCAAATAGGGGGGGTGAAAAACTGTTTTTT
TRBJ1-2 | few | TRBV10-3 | . | CAISETGITWGYTF | TGTGCCATCAGTGAGACAGGGATCACTTGGGGCTACACCTTC
TRBJ1-1 | . | TRBV5-1 | . | CASSFQAPPTEAFF | TGCGCCAGCAGCTTCCAGGCGCCCCCCACTGAAGCTTTCTTT
TRBJ1-4 | once | TRBV29-1 | . | CSAWSQGTKLFF | TGCAGCGCCTGGTCCCAGGGGACAAAACTGTTTTTT